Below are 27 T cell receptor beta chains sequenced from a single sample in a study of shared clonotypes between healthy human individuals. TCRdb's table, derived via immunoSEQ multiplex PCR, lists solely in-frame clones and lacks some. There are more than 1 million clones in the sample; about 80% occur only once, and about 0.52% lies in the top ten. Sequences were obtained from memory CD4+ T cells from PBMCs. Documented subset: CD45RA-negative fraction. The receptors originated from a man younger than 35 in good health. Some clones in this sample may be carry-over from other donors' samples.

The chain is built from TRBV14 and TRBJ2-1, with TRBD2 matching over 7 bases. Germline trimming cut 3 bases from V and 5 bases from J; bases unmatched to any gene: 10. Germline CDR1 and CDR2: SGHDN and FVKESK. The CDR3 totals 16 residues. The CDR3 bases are TGTGCCAGCAGCCACTTAAGGGCGGGAGTGGACAATGAGCAGTTCTTC. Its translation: CASSHLRAGVDNEQFF.

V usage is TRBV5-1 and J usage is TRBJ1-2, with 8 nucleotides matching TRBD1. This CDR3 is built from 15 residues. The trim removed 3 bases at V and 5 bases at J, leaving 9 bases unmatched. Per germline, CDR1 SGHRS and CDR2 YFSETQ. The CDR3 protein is CASSWRAGQGYGYTF. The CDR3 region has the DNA TGCGCCAGCAGCTGGCGGGCTGGACAGGGTTATGGCTACACCTTC.

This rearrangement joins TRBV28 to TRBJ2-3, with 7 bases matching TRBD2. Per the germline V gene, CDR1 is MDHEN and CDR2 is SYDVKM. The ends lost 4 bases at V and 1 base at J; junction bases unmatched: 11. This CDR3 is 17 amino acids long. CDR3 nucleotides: TGTGCCAGCAGTTCGCCCGAAACTAGCGCGGGCACAGATACGCAGTATTTT. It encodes CASSSPETSAGTDTQYF.

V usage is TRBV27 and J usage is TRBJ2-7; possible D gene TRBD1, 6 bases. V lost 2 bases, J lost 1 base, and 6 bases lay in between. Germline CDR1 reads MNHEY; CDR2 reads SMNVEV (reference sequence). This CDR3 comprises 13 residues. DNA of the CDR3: TGTGCCAGCAGTTTAGGACAGTCCTACGAGCAGTACTTC. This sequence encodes CASSLGQSYEQYF.

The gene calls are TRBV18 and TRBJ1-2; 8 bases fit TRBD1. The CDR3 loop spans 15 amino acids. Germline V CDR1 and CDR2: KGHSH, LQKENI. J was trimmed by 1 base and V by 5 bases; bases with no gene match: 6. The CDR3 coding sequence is TGTGCCAGCTCAGCGTCGGGACAGGATAACTATGGCTACACCTTC. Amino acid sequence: CASSASGQDNYGYTF.

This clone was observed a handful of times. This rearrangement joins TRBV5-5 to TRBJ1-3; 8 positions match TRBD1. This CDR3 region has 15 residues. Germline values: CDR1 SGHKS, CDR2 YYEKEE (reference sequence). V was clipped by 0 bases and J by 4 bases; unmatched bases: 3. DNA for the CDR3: TGTGCCAGCAGCTTGGCTCCAGGGGGCGGAAACACCATATATTTT. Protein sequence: CASSLAPGGGNTIYF. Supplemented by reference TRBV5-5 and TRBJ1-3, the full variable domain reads DAGVTQSPTHLIKTRGQQVTLRCSPISGHKSVSWYQQVLGQGPQFIFQYYEKEERGRGNFPDRFSARQFPNYSSELNVNALLLGDSALYLCASSLAPGGGNTIYFGEGSWLTVV.

DNA of the CDR3: TGCAGCTCCAACGTTGTCAACGGCTTAGGCTACACCTTC. It is translated as CSSNVVNGLGYTF. The chain has TRBV29-1 and TRBJ1-2; D remains unclear. Germline V lookup: CDR1 SQVTM, CDR2 ANQGSEA. The ends were cut back, 8 bases at V and 8 bases at J, with 21 bases in the middle. The CDR3 has 13 amino acids.

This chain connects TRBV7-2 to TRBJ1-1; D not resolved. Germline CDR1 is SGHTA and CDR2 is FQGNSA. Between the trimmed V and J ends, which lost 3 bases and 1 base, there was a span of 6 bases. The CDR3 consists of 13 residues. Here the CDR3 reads CASSFTKNTEAFF. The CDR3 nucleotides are TGTGCCAGCAGCTTCACCAAGAACACTGAAGCTTTCTTT.

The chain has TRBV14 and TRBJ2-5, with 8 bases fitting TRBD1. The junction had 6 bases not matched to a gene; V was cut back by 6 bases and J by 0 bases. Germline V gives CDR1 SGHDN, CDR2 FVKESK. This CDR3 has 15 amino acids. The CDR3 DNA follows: TGTGCCAGCAGTCCCAAGGACAGGGACCAAGAGACCCAGTACTTC. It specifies CASSPKDRDQETQYF.

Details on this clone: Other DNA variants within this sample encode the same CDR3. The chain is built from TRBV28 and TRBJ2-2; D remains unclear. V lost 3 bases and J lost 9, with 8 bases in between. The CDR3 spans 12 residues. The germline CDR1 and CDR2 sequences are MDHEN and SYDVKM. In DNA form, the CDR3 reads TGTGCCAGCAGTTTTTCCCCTCGGGAGCTGTTTTTT. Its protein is CASSFSPRELFF.

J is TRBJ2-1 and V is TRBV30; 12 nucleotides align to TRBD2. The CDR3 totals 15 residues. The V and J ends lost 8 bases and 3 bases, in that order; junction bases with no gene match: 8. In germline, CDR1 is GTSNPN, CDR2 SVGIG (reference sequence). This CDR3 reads CARETSGRLYNEQFF. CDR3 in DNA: TGTGCCAGAGAGACTAGCGGGAGACTCTACAATGAGCAGTTCTTC.

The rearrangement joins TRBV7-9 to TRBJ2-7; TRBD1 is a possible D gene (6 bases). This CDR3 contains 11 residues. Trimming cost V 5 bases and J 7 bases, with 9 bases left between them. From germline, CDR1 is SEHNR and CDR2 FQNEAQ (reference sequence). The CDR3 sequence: CASSLQGEQYF. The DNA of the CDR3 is TGTGCCAGCAGCCTACAGGGAGAGCAGTACTTC.

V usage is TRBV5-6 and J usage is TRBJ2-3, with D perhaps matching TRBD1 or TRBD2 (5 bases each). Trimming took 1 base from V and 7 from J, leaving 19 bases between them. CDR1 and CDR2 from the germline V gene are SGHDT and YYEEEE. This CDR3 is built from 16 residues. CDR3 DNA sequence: TGTGCCAGCAGCTTGTTCCCCGGGACCCAGGGAAATACGCAGTATTTT. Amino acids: CASSLFPGTQGNTQYF.

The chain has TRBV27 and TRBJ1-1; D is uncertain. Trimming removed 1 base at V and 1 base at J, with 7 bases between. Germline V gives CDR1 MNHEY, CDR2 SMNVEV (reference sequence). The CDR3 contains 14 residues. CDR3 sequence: CASSLYPGNTEAFF. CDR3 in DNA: TGTGCCAGCAGTTTATATCCAGGGAACACTGAAGCTTTCTTT.

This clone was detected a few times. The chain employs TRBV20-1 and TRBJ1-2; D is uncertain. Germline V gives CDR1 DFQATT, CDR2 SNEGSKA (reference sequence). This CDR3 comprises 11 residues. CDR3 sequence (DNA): TGCAGACAGCATCGTGGCTATGGCTACACCTTC. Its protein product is CRQHRGYGYTF.

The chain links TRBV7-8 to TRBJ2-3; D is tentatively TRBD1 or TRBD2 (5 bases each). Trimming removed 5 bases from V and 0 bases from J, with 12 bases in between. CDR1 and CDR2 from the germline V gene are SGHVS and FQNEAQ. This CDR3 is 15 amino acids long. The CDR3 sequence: CASSDSGYSTDTQYF. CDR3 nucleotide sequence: TGTGCCAGCAGCGACAGCGGTTATAGCACAGATACGCAGTATTTT. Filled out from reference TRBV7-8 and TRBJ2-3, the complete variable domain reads GAGVSQSPRYKVAKRGQDVALRCDPISGHVSLFWYQQALGQGPEFLTYFQNEAQLDKSGLPSDRFFAERPEGSVSTLKIQRTQQEDSAVYLCASSDSGYSTDTQYFGPGTRLTVL.

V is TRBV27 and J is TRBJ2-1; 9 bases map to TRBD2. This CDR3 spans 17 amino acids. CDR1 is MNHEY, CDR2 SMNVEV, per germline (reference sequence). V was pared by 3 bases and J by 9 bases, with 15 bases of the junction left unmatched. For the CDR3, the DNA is TGTGCCAGCAGTTTTTTGACTAGCGGACTCAAAGGGGGTGAGCAGTTCTTC. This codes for CASSFLTSGLKGGEQFF.

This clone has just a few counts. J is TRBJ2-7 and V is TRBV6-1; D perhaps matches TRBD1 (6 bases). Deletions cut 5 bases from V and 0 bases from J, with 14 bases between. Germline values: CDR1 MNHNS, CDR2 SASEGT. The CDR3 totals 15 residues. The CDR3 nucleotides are TGTGCCAGCAGTTCACAGGGTGGAAGCTCCTACGAGCAGTACTTC. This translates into CASSSQGGSSYEQYF.

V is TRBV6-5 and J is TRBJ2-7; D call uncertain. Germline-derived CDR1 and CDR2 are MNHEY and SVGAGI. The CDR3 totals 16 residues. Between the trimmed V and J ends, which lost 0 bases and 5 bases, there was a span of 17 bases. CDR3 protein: CASSYSPTGLGDEQYF. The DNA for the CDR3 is TGTGCCAGCAGTTACTCGCCGACTGGGTTGGGTGACGAGCAGTACTTC.

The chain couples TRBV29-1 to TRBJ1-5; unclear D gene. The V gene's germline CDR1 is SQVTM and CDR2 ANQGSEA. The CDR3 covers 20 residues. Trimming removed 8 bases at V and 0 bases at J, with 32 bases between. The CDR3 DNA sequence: TGCAGCATCCAAGCACGGCGGAAGATTCTGTTTATATATAGCAATCAGCCCCAGCATTTT. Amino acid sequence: CSIQARRKILFIYSNQPQHF.

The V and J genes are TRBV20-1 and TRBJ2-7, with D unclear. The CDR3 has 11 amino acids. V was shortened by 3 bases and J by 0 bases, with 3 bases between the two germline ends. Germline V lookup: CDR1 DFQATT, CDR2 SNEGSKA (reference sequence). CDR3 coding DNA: TGCAGTGCTAGCCGCTCCTACGAGCAGTACTTC. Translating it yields CSASRSYEQYF.

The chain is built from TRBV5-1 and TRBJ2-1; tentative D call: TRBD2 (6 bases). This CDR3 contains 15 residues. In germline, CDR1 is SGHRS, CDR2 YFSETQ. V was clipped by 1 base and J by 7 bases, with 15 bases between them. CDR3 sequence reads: CASSLQGGTGNEQFF. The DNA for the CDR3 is TGCGCCAGCAGCTTGCAGGGCGGGACGGGTAATGAGCAGTTCTTC.

The CDR3 DNA reads as TGTGCCAGCTCACCGGGACAGGGGCAGCCCCAGCATTTT. Its protein is CASSPGQGQPQHF. The chain carries TRBV18 and TRBJ1-5; 10 bases are a match to TRBD1. The germline CDR1 and CDR2 sequences are KGHSH and LQKENI. The CDR3 loop spans 13 amino acids. The trim removed 3 bases at V and 7 bases at J, leaving 0 bases unmatched.

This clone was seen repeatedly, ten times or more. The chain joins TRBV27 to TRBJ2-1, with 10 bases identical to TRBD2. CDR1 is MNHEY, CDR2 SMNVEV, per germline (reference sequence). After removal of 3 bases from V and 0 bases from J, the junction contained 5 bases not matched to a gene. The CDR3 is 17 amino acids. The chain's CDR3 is CASSLWLAGASYNEQFF. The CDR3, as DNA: TGTGCCAGCAGTTTGTGGCTAGCGGGAGCCTCCTACAATGAGCAGTTCTTC.

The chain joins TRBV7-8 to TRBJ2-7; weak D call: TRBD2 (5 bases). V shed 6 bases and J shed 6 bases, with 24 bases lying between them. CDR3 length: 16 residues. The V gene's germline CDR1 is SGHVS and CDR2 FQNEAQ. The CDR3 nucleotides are TGTGCCAGCAGTCTCTCCTTTCGGGATCCGGTGATCGAGCAGTACTTC. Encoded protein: CASSLSFRDPVIEQYF.

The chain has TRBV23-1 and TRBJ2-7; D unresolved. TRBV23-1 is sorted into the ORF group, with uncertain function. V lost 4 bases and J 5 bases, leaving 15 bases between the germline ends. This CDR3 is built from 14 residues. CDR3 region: CASSLDQTRHEQYF. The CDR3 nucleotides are TGCGCCAGCAGTCTAGACCAAACCCGCCACGAGCAGTACTTC.

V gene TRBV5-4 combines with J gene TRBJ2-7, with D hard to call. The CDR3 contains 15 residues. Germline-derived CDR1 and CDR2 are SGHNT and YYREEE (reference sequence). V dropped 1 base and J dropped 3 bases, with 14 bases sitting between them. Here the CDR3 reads CASSLRSVSFYEQYF. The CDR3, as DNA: TGTGCCAGCAGCTTGCGGTCAGTCTCCTTCTACGAGCAGTACTTC.